This T cell receptor beta chain was profiled in a study of blood T cell repertoires in COVID-19. For the study at large: In each case, the material was cDNA or gDNA derived from T cells, B-cell-depleted T cells, or PBMCs.

CDR1 and CDR2 from the germline V gene are SGHRS and YFSETQ. Trimming took 0 bases from V and 0 from J, leaving 12 bases between them. This CDR3 contains 16 residues. Per the study methods: The authors estimated nucleated cell counts from reference gene primer amplification. Profiling relied on immunoSEQ multiplex PCR, and the TCRdb table lists in-frame clones only, not all of them. The V and J calls and clone size come from that table; D and trimming were worked out from the DNA. The sample includes around 310,000 clones, roughly 89% seen only once; the top ten take 1%. This receptor was obtained from a woman in her forties with COVID-19, enrolled during active disease. Sequencing used peripheral blood. The J gene is TRBJ1-1, the V gene TRBV5-1, with D possibly matching TRBD1 (5 bases). CDR3 bases: TGCGCCAGCAGCTTGGTTTCCAAAGGGGTGAACACTGAAGCTTTCTTT. Translating gives CASSLVSKGVNTEAFF.